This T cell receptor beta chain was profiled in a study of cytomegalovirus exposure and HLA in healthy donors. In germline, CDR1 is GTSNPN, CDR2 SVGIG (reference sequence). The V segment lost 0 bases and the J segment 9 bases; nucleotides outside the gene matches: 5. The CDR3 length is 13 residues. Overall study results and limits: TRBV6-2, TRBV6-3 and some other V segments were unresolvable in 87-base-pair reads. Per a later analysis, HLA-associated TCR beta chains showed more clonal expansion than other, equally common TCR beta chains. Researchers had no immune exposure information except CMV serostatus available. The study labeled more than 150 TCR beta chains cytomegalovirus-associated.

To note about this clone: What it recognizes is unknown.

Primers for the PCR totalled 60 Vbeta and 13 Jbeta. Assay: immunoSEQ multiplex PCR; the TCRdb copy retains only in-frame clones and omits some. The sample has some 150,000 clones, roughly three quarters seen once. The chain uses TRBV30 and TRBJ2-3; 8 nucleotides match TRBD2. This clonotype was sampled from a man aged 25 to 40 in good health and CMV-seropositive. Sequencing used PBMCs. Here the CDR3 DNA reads TGTGCCTGGAGTGTCCGAGCGGGAGAGACGCAGTATTTT. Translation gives CAWSVRAGETQYF.